The text below deals with one T cell receptor beta chain. This clone was counted a single time. Its antigen has not been determined. No qualities accompany the bases; no much larger clone lies one base away. The data were taken from a study of vaccination effects on CD4 cells after COVID-19 (dated by TCRdb to about 2022). For the study in its entirety: Two doses of either the BNT162b2 or the mRNA-1273 mRNA SARS-CoV-2 vaccine were administered to participants. SARS-CoV-2 spike-specific CD4+ TCR repertoires were compared before and after mRNA vaccination in COVID-19 convalescent patients and in infection-naive vaccine recipients. The full study included fewer than eleven COVID-19 convalescent patients and several SARS-CoV-2-naive healthy vaccine recipients. Cultures from other donors in the study were sequenced using the Oncomine TCR Beta short-read assay on an Illumina iSeq 100.

In the ViraFEST assay, PBMC were stimulated with viral peptide pools, and TCR sequencing was then used to find antigen-specific CD4+ T cell clonotypes based on their expansion. After more than 9 days of culture, CD4+ T cells were isolated with the EasySep CD4+ T cell isolation kit. Healthy vaccine recipients had no prior SARS-CoV-2 infection, confirmed by negative nucleocapsid antibodies before and after vaccination. Roughly 1.9 million PBMC per well were cultured with about 9.6 ug/ml peptides in IMDM containing around 4.6% human AB serum, around 10 IU/ml IL-2 and gentamicin. On days 3 and 7, half of the culture medium was replaced with fresh IL-2-containing medium. Unless noted otherwise, every peptide stimulation condition was cultured in triplicate wells. PBMC were separated from whole blood using Ficoll-Paque Plus gradient centrifugation and were then either cryopreserved at -140C or used fresh. The overlapping peptide pools covered the spike proteins of SARS-CoV-2 and of the common cold coronaviruses HCoV-NL63, HCoV-OC43 and HCoV-229E. The QIAamp micro DNA kit was used to extract genomic DNA from the cultured CD4+ T cells.

CDR1 is given as SGHKS and CDR2 as YYEKEE, both from the germline V gene (reference sequence). CDR3 length: 14 amino acids, cysteine to phenylalanine. Of all the DNA, just the CDR3 is kept, 42 bases in frame from base 1. Trimming takes 0 bases from V and 5 bases from J, and the germline ends sit 11 bases apart. What the authors observed across the whole study: At late post-vaccination timepoints, both infection-induced and vaccine-induced clones showed marked clonal contraction, consistent with waning T cell responses. Among healthy vaccine recipients, nearly all vaccine-induced clones were SARS-CoV-2 mono-reactive, and just 1 of 255 was cross-reactive with common cold coronaviruses. The study was limited by a small number of convalescent patients and lacked early post-infection timepoints.

Preparation of the library involved the immunoSEQ multiplex PCR assay. DNA from the cultured and isolated CD4+ T cells underwent TCR beta CDR3 sequencing. In the source study's methods: Non-productive TCR sequences were removed, reads were trimmed to the CDR3 region, and CDR3s of at least 7 amino acids were retained. Antigen-specific clonotypes were identified with the MANAFEST web app by comparing expansion in peptide wells against reference cultures. For clones to be considered positive, expansion at FDR<0.05 versus reference and all other wells, an odds ratio above 5, and a frequency above 0.1% in two replicate wells were required. Clonotypes significantly expanded in SARS-CoV-2 spike wells and in at least one common cold coronavirus spike condition were defined as cross-reactive. CDR3 similarity was assessed by Levenshtein distance using the stringdist R package, and unrooted trees were constructed with ape in R 3.6.1. The table comes from immuneACCESS by way of TCRdb, which keeps in-frame sequences with V and J called. Part of the clones is missing from these tables; in studies checked, under half for an unresolved V gene and the rest for unknown reasons. V and J calls and clone size follow that table, whereas D and trimming were derived from the DNA. The sample table contains about 73,000 clones; only one count was recorded for around 74% of them. The top ten hold 2.5% to 3% of the sample.

The chain is encoded by TRBV5-5 joined to TRBJ1-1, with the D segment identity uncertain. This sequence originates from a human donor who received a COVID-19 vaccine. Sample: CD4+ T cells from PBMCs cultured with HCoV-NL63 spike peptides, taken before COVID-19 vaccination. Reading the label with the study, this specimen's cell subset or site is: HCoV-NL63 spike overlapping peptide pool stimulation. The nucleotide sequence is TGTGCCAGCAGCTTGGCTATTGGAGGGACTGAAGCTTTCTTT. This sequence encodes CASSLAIGGTEAFF. The CDR3 plus the reference TRBV5-5 and TRBJ1-1 genes for the other parts give the full variable domain: DAGVTQSPTHLIKTRGQQVTLRCSPISGHKSVSWYQQVLGQGPQFIFQYYEKEERGRGNFPDRFSARQFPNYSSELNVNALLLGDSALYLCASSLAIGGTEAFFGQGTRLTVV.